Listed below are T cell receptor beta chains from one sample, sequenced in a study of blood T cell repertoires in COVID-19. The protocol was immunoSEQ multiplex PCR, while the TCRdb copy is restricted to in-frame clones and leaves out a portion. The sample lists some 250,000 clones; 88% were seen once. Material for sequencing was peripheral blood. The receptors come from a woman in her thirties with acute or convalescent COVID-19. Both conserved end residues are part of each CDR3. The D gene is left open where the match is weak. Clone sizes are given selectively: once, few, many, or a class where the clone is expanded.

once	TRBV5-1	TRBJ2-1	TRBD2	CASSSTSGRAIEQFF	TGCGCCAGCAGCTCTACTAGCGGGAGGGCCATTGAGCAGTTCTTC
NA	TRBV6-2/TRBV6-3	TRBJ1-2	NA	CASSYLAVDSRGYTF	TGTGCCAGCAGTTACCTCGCCGTGGACTCTAGGGGCTACACCTTC
NA	TRBV21-1	TRBJ2-2	NA	CASRNPGQNTGELFF	TGTGCCAGCAGAAACCCGGGACAGAACACCGGGGAGCTGTTTTTT
once	TRBV28	TRBJ1-3	NA	CASTPGGLSSGNTIYF	TGTGCCAGCACCCCCGGGGGTTTGAGCTCTGGAAACACCATATATTTT
once	TRBV6-5	TRBJ1-2	TRBD1	CASSRSGQGARGYTF	TGTGCCAGCAGCAGGTCGGGACAGGGGGCGAGGGGCTACACCTTC
NA	TRBV15	TRBJ1-1	NA	CATGKGRTEAFF	TGTGCCACTGGGAAGGGGAGGACTGAAGCTTTCTTT
NA	TRBV3-1/TRBV3-2	TRBJ2-5	TRBD2	CASSPGTSGSGGETQYF	TGTGCCAGCAGCCCCGGGACTAGCGGGAGCGGGGGAGAGACCCAGTACTTC
NA	TRBV14	TRBJ2-3	TRBD2	CASSQDRRLAGAPDTQYF	TGTGCCAGCAGCCAAGACCGAAGACTAGCGGGAGCCCCAGATACGCAGTATTTT
NA	TRBV18	TRBJ2-1	NA	CASSPPVTLGHNEQFF	TGTGCCAGCTCACCACCGGTGACCTTGGGGCACAATGAGCAGTTCTTC
NA	TRBV3-1/TRBV3-2	TRBJ2-7	NA	CASSQVAGRGHYEQYF	TGTGCCAGCAGCCAAGTAGCAGGGAGGGGACATTACGAGCAGTACTTC
NA	TRBV2	TRBJ2-2	NA	CASSAIRGRSGELFF	TGTGCCAGCAGTGCCATCAGGGGGAGGAGCGGGGAGCTGTTTTTT
NA	TRBV13	TRBJ2-4	NA	CASSTAPGGLAKNIQYF	TGTGCCAGCAGCACCGCGCCGGGGGGCTTAGCCAAAAACATTCAGTACTTC
NA	TRBV24-1	TRBJ2-5	NA	CATSGQKETQYF	TGTGCCACCAGTGGTCAGAAAGAGACCCAGTACTTC
NA	TRBV7-8	TRBJ2-2	TRBD2	CASSVGTSGTGELFF	TGTGCCAGCAGCGTAGGGACTAGCGGGACCGGGGAGCTGTTTTTT
NA	TRBV7-2	TRBJ1-2	NA	CASSPMTGSSVNLNYGYTF	TGTGCCAGCAGCCCCATGACAGGTTCCTCAGTCAACCTTAACTATGGCTACACCTTC
NA	TRBV7-9	TRBJ1-4	NA	CASSLVSTTNEKLFF	TGTGCCAGCAGCTTAGTGAGCACAACTAATGAAAAACTGTTTTTT
once	TRBV29-1	TRBJ1-1	NA	CSVEGWGGTEAFF	TGCAGCGTTGAAGGATGGGGGGGTACTGAAGCTTTCTTT
NA	TRBV7-2	TRBJ1-4	NA	CASSRRGTPLEKLFF	TGTGCCAGCAGCCGGCGGGGGACGCCTCTGGAAAAACTGTTTTTT
few	TRBV30	TRBJ2-5	NA	CAWGGGGRGETQYF	TGTGCCTGGGGTGGCGGGGGCCGGGGAGAGACCCAGTACTTC
NA	TRBV5-4	TRBJ2-7	NA	CASSLDTSSYEQYF	TGTGCCAGCAGCTTAGACACGAGCTCCTACGAGCAGTACTTC